The entry that follows covers one T cell receptor beta chain sequence. The data belong to a study of blood T cell repertoires in COVID-19. Overall study context: Samples representing acute and convalescent COVID-19 were sourced from the United States, Italy and Spain.

In the original processing: Counts of nucleated cells, estimated from reference gene primer amplification, were obtained. Only in-frame clones appear in the TCRdb table, and some are missing; sequencing was by immunoSEQ multiplex PCR. That table supplies the V and J calls and clone size; D and trimming were determined from the DNA. In the table there are 45,000 to 55,000 clones, around 87% of which are singletons. In germline, CDR1 is SGHTA, CDR2 FQGNSA. Losses at the gene ends were 0 bases for V and 3 bases for J; bases not matched to a gene: 3. The CDR3 length is 15 residues. The chain combines TRBV7-2 with TRBJ2-3, with 7 nucleotides matching TRBD1. Sequencing input: peripheral blood. This clonotype was sampled from a middle-aged man with active COVID-19. The CDR3 is CASSLAGGWTDTQYF. Written as DNA, the CDR3 is TGTGCCAGCAGCTTAGCAGGGGGCTGGACAGATACGCAGTATTTT.